Reported below is one TCR beta chain. Its antigen has not been determined. No per-base quality is available; no much larger clone lies one base away. This was a case-control study nested in a cohort of healthcare workers in London, UK, who had nasopharyngeal swab PCR tests and blood samples taken every week. Healthcare workers were enrolled in the week of the UK lockdown, from 23 to 31 March 2020, and were followed every week for up to roughly 16 weeks. This entry comes from a study of early T cells in non-severe SARS-CoV-2 infection (dated by TCRdb to the early 2020s). In terms of the full investigation: Because TCR sequencing was done on bulk RNA from unsorted whole blood, the alpha and beta chains could not be paired. Study-wide conclusions, independent of this receptor: VDJdb matching was skewed toward anti-spike CD8 responses and likely underestimated virus-specific expansions, missing private and CD4 specificities.

From a lookup of the germline V gene, CDR1 and CDR2 are MDHEN and SYDVKM. Inclusive of the bounding cysteine and phenylalanine, the CDR3 is 15 residues long. Just CDR3 DNA is preserved here, 45 bases in frame from base 1. After removal of 6 bases from V and 2 bases from J, the junction retains 8 bases not matched to a gene. The method behind the library was 5' RACE. Sequenced using a NextSeq 500. To correct for sequencing error and PCR bias, the TCR library protocol tagged individual cDNA molecules with unique molecular identifiers. Both TCR alpha and beta chains were sequenced, and tight co-correlation was observed between alpha and beta sequence abundances in each sample. The original methods were these. V gene, J gene and CDR3 annotation of TCR sequences was performed with Decombinator V4. TCRs were defined as expanded if a significant change between any two time points was detected under a Poisson model with p below 0.0001. Abundances of TCRs were expressed as counts per million after normalisation to the total number of TCRs sequenced in each sample. MAIT TCRs were defined by TRAV1-2 paired with TRAJ12, TRAJ20 or TRAJ33, and iNKT TCRs by TRAV10 paired with TRAJ18. VDJdb, accessed on 1 November 2021, was searched for TCRs annotated for CMV, EBV and SARS-CoV-2, and TCRs annotated for more than one antigen were excluded. TCRdb applied fastp at Q25 and MiXCR to the public reads, then kept only in-frame beta chains. Each CDR3 protein gets just one entry, which takes the most common genes and DNA from the rows behind it. The V and J calls reflect TCRdb's pipeline rather than the authors' work. The sample yields around 79,000 distinct CDR3 sequences; around 11% were counted once. Approximately 12% of the sample lies in the top ten.

The source of this sequence is an adult who was a healthcare worker with PCR-confirmed SARS-CoV-2 infection or an uninfected control (not recorded which). Sequencing used whole blood, obtained at baseline. The chain links TRBV28 with TRBJ2-3; a stretch of 7 junction bases matches TRBD1. DNA sequence: TGTGCCAGCAGACTACTCGACAGGGACACAGATACGCAGTATTTT. Its translation reads: CASRLLDRDTDTQYF.